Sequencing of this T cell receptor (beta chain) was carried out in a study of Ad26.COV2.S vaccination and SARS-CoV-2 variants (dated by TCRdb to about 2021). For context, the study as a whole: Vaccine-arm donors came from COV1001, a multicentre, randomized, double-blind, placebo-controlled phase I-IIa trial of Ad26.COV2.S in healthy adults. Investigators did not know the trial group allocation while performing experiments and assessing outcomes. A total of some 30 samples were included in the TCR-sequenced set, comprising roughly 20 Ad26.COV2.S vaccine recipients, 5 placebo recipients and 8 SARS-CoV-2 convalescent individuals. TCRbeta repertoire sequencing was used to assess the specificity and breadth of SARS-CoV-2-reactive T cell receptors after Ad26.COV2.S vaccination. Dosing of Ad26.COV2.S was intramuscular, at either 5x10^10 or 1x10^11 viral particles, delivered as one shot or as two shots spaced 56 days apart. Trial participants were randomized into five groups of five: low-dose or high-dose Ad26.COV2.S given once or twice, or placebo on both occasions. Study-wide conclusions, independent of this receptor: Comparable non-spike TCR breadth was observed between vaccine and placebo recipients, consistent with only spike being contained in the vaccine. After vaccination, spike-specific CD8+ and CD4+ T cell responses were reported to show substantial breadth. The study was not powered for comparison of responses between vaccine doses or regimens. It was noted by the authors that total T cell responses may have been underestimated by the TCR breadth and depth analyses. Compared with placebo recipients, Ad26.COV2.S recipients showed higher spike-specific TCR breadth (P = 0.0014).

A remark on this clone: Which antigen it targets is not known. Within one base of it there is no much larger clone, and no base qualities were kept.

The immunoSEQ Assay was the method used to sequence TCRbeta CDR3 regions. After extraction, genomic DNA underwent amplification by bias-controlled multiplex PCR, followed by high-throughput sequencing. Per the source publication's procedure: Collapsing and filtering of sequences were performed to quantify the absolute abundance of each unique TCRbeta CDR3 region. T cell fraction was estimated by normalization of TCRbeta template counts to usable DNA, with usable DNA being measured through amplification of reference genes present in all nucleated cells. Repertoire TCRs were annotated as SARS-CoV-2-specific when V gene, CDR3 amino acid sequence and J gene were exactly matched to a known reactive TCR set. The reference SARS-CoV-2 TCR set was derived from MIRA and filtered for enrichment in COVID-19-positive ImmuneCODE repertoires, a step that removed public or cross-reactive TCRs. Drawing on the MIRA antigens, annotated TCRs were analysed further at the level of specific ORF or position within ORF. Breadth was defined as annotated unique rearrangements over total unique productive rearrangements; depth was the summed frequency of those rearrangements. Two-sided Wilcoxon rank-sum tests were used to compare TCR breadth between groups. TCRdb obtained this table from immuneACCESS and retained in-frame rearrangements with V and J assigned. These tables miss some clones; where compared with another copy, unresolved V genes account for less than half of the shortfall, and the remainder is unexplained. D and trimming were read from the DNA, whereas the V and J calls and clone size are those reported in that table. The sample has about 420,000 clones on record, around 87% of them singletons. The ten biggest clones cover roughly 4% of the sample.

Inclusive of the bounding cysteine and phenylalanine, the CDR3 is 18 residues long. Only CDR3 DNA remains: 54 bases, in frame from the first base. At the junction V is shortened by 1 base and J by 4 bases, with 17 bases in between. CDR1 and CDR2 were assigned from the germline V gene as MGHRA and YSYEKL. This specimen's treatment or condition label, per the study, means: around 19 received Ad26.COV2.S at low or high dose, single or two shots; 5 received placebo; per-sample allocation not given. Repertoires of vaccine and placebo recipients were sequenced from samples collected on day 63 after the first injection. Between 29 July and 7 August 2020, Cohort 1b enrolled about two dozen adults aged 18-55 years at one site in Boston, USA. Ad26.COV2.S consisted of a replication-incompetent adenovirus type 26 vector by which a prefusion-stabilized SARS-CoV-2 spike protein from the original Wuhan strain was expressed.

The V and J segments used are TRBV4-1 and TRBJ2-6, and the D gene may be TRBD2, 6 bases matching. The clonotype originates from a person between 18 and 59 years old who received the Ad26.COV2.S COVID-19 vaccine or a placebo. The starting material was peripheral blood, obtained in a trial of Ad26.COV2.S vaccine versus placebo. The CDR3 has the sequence CASSQALGRRVGANVLTF. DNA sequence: TGCGCCAGCAGCCAAGCATTGGGGAGGAGGGTCGGGGCCAACGTCCTGACTTTC.